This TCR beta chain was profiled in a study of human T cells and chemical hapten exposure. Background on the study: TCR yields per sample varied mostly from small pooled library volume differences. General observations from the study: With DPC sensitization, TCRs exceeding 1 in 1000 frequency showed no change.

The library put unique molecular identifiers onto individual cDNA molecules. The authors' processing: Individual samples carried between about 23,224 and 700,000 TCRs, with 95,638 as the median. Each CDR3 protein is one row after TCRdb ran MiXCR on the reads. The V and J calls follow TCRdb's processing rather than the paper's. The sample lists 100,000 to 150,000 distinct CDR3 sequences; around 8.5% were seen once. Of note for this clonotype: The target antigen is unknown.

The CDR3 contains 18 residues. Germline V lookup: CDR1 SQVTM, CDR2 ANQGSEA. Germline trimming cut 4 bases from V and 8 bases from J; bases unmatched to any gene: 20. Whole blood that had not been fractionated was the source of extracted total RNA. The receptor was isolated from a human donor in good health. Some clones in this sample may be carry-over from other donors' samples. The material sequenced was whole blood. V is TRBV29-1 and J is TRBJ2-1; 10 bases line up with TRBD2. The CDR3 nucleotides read TGCAGCGTTGTAGTACTAGCGGGGACCGCTTTAGTTTACGATGAGCAGTTCTTC. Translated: CSVVVLAGTALVYDEQFF.